The rows below give T cell receptor beta chains drawn from one sample of a study of T cell changes during pregnancy in multiple sclerosis. Clones were sequenced by immunoSEQ multiplex PCR, and TCRdb holds only the in-frame ones, with some missing. The sample holds 70,000 to 75,000 clones, around nine tenths seen once. This specimen was peripheral blood, taken in the second trimester of pregnancy. The receptors were gathered from a female donor in good health, enrolled as a control in a pregnancy study. Both conserved end residues are part of each CDR3. A D gene is named only where the DNA matches it firmly. Clone size is given for some rows only: seen once, a few or many times, or a class if the clone is expanded.

d_gene	abundance	j_gene	v_gene	CDR3aa	CDR3nt
TRBD1	.	TRBJ1-3	TRBV6-5	CASSPRTGIKNTIYF	TGTGCCAGCAGTCCCCGGACAGGGATAAAAAACACCATATATTTT
TRBD1	.	TRBJ1-4	TRBV2	CASTGQGGNEKLFF	TGTGCCAGCACTGGTCAGGGGGGAAATGAAAAACTGTTTTTT
TRBD1	.	TRBJ1-5	TRBV7-8	CASSRTGFGNQPQHF	TGTGCCAGCAGCCGGACAGGTTTTGGCAATCAGCCCCAGCATTTT
.	.	TRBJ1-1	TRBV28	CASSRPAGSLMNTEAFF	TGTGCCAGCAGTCGACCGGCGGGGTCTCTCATGAACACTGAAGCTTTCTTT
.	.	TRBJ2-2	TRBV5-1	CASSLGLSPGELFF	TGCGCCAGCAGCTTGGGACTCTCCCCCGGGGAGCTGTTTTTT
.	.	TRBJ2-7	TRBV18	CASSRSSGTDEQYF	TGTGCCAGCTCCCGTTCTAGTGGAACCGACGAGCAGTACTTC
.	.	TRBJ1-4	TRBV13	CASSSGGNEKLFF	TGTGCCAGCAGCTCCGGGGGTAATGAAAAACTGTTTTTT
.	once	TRBJ1-2	TRBV18	CASSPKAGDYGYTF	TGTGCCAGCTCACCTAAGGCGGGGGACTATGGCTACACCTTC
.	once	TRBJ2-3	TRBV6-1	CASSAVPVLLTDTQYF	TGTGCCAGCAGTGCCGTACCAGTCTTATTGACAGATACGCAGTATTTT
TRBD2	.	TRBJ2-5	TRBV5-1	CASSFSLAGVSQETQYF	TGCGCCAGCAGCTTCTCGCTAGCGGGGGTCTCTCAAGAGACCCAGTACTTC
.	.	TRBJ1-5	TRBV11-2	CASSLGGSNQPQHF	TGTGCCAGCAGCTTAGGTGGCAGCAATCAGCCCCAGCATTTT
TRBD2	.	TRBJ2-3	TRBV19	CASTLGSGYRTDTQYF	TGTGCCAGTACCCTGGGTAGCGGGTATCGCACAGATACGCAGTATTTT
.	once	TRBJ1-1	TRBV29-1	CSVEGLRSHAMNTEAFF	TGCAGCGTTGAAGGTTTACGGAGCCACGCCATGAACACTGAAGCTTTCTTT
.	once	TRBJ1-2	TRBV6-5	CASSLSGTSLYGYTF	TGTGCCAGCAGTTTATCCGGGACATCCCTTTATGGCTACACCTTC
TRBD1	.	TRBJ2-2	TRBV27	CASKRGQWNTGELFF	TGTGCCTCTAAAAGGGGACAGTGGAACACCGGGGAGCTGTTTTTT
.	.	TRBJ1-2	TRBV18	CASSGTGPGYTF	TGTGCCAGCTCAGGAACAGGACCCGGCTACACCTTC
.	.	TRBJ1-5	TRBV2	CASSEGPRQPQHF	TGTGCCAGCAGTGAAGGGCCGAGGCAGCCCCAGCATTTT
.	.	TRBJ1-5	TRBV4-3	CASSQGAAGNQPQHF	TGCGCCAGCAGCCAGGGGGCGGCAGGCAATCAGCCCCAGCATTTT
.	.	TRBJ2-1	TRBV7-2	CASSPQGLRRDNEQFF	TGTGCCAGCAGCCCCCAGGGTTTGCGGAGGGACAATGAGCAGTTCTTC
TRBD1	.	TRBJ1-2	TRBV18	CASSPQRGQGGTYGYTF	TGTGCCAGCTCACCACAGCGAGGACAGGGTGGAACCTATGGCTACACCTTC
.	.	TRBJ2-3	TRBV4-3	CASSQTPGWDTQYF	TGCGCCAGCAGCCAAACCCCTGGCTGGGATACGCAGTATTTT
.	once	TRBJ2-5	TRBV6-1	CATRTAAQETQYF	TGTGCCACAAGGACAGCAGCTCAAGAGACCCAGTACTTC